This T cell receptor beta chain was documented in a study of CD8 T cells in ankylosing spondylitis. Study results and caveats: In synovial fluid and blood from reactive arthritis, some motif variants were previously reported. According to the report, clones linked to the disease were significantly enriched in matched synovial fluid samples taken from ankylosing spondylitis patients.

This clonotype was detected many times. The antigen is unknown. V lost 3 bases to trimming and J lost 2 bases, with 13 bases between them. Germline V gives CDR1 SGHRS, CDR2 YFSETQ. This CDR3 is 15 amino acids long. TCRdb re-called the 5' RACE reads with MiXCR, one entry per CDR3 protein. The sample carries about 100,000 distinct CDR3 sequences, about 8.3% recorded once. The chain carries TRBV5-1 and TRBJ2-3; the D is unclear. The TCR was taken from a male donor with ankylosing spondylitis or in good health (not recorded which). The specimen was blood, either unsorted or a sorted T cell fraction (not recorded which). Written as DNA, the CDR3 is TGCGCCAGCAGCTCTGTTCAGGTGAACACAGATACGCAGTATTTT. It codes for CASSSVQVNTDTQYF.